The next 24 T cell receptor beta chains were all read from a single sample in a study of blood T cells in healthy people across ages. The second PCR ran about 6 to 11 cycles with a sample-barcoded 5' primer and J-beta primers. TCRdb re-derived calls from the 5' RACE reads in MiXCR, one entry per CDR3 protein. The table includes 1,500,000 or so distinct CDR3 sequences, approximately 59% detected once. The sample taken for sequencing was blood. The receptors were sampled from a man aged 18 to 30 in good health.

The chain recombines TRBV9 with TRBJ1-2; D might be TRBD1 (5 bases). The CDR3 runs to 18 residues. Germline CDR1 and CDR2: SGDLS and YYNGEE. V was pared by 0 bases and J by 1 base, with 19 bases between. The CDR3 sequence is CASSVATGGGGINYGYTF. CDR3 nucleotide sequence: TGTGCCAGCAGCGTAGCTACAGGAGGCGGCGGAATTAACTATGGCTACACCTTC.

Worth noting for this clonotype: At one end the junction does not follow the germline gene, possibly because of a read error. The CDR3 is CAGSKPGLAGGPHDKSTDTQYF. CDR3 coding DNA: TGTGCCGGCAGTAAACCGGGACTAGCGGGGGGCCCACACGATAAGAGCACAGATACGCAGTATTTT. The chain has TRBV2 and TRBJ2-3; 15 bases map to TRBD2. This CDR3 is 22 amino acids long. Germline lookup yields CDR1 SNHLY and CDR2 FYNNEI.

This sequence joins TRBV6-2 or TRBV6-3 and TRBJ2-1, with D maybe TRBD1 (6 bases). This CDR3 contains 15 residues. V lost 7 bases to trimming and J lost 4 bases, with 17 bases between them. Germline V gives CDR1 MNHEY, CDR2 SVGEGT. The chain's CDR3 is CASTSRTDRYNEQFF. Here the CDR3 DNA reads TGTGCCAGCACCTCCCGGACAGATCGATACAATGAGCAGTTCTTC.

This clonotype was seen only a few times. This rearrangement joins TRBV7-9 to TRBJ2-7; D is uncertain. The CDR3 consists of 17 residues. With 5 bases removed from V and 2 bases from J, the gap between germline ends came to 22 bases. CDR1 is SEHNR and CDR2 is FQNEAQ in the germline V gene (reference sequence). CDR3 protein: CASSPRRHGSTPYEQYF. DNA of the CDR3: TGTGCCAGCAGCCCCCGCCGGCACGGTAGCACACCCTACGAGCAGTACTTC.

This chain joins TRBV7-9 and TRBJ2-3; D is uncertain. V was trimmed by 1 base and J by 0 bases, leaving 14 bases between them. Germline loops: CDR1 SEHNR, CDR2 FQNEAQ (reference sequence). CDR3 length equals 17 residues. CDR3 DNA sequence: TGTGCCAGCAGCTTAGTTAGTTCCTTCTTTAGCACAGATACGCAGTATTTT. It is translated as CASSLVSSFFSTDTQYF.

This chain connects TRBV7-9 to TRBJ2-3, with 8 bases matching TRBD2. J was trimmed by 5 bases and V by 2 bases; bases with no gene match: 6. Germline V gives CDR1 SEHNR, CDR2 FQNEAQ (reference sequence). The CDR3 is 15 amino acids. In DNA, the CDR3 is TGTGCCAGCAGCTTAAAGCGGGAGTTCAAAGATACGCAGTATTTT. Its protein is CASSLKREFKDTQYF.

The chain is built from TRBV10-3 and TRBJ2-3, with D possibly being TRBD1 (5 bases). V dropped 7 bases and J dropped 7 bases, with 15 bases sitting between them. This CDR3 has 13 amino acids. Germline V CDR1 and CDR2: ENHRY, SYGVKD. The CDR3 DNA follows: TGTGCCATCACCCAGCAGGGCTCACATACGCAGTATTTT. Protein: CAITQQGSHTQYF.

The CDR3 region is CASSVLLWEQYNEQFF. For the CDR3, the DNA is TGCGCCAGCAGCGTCCTCCTGTGGGAACAGTACAATGAGCAGTTCTTC. The chain recombines TRBV5-1 with TRBJ2-1; D uncertain. This CDR3 is 16 amino acids long. Trimming removed 4 bases from V and 4 bases from J, with 18 bases in between. Germline V CDR1 and CDR2: SGHRS, YFSETQ.

This chain connects TRBV10-3 to TRBJ1-1; TRBD1 is a possible D gene (5 bases). The CDR3 is 16 residues long. Trimming cost V 0 bases and J 4 bases, with 15 bases left between them. The V gene's germline CDR1 is ENHRY and CDR2 SYGVKD. The chain's CDR3 is CAISESQGPEVTEAFF. The CDR3 coding sequence is TGTGCCATCAGTGAGTCTCAGGGTCCCGAGGTCACTGAAGCTTTCTTT.

The chain couples TRBV12-3 or TRBV12-4 to TRBJ1-4, with a weak D call TRBD1 (6 bases). V was trimmed by 3 bases and J by 8 bases, leaving 13 bases between them. This CDR3 is built from 14 residues. Here the CDR3 DNA reads TGTGCCAGCAGTTTTCGGGGGCGATACGAAAAACTGTTTTTT. Protein product: CASSFRGRYEKLFF.

This rearrangement joins TRBV29-1 to TRBJ2-7, with 10 positions matching TRBD1. Trimming cost V 3 bases and J 2 bases; bases outside gene matches: 7. The germline V gene encodes CDR1 SQVTM and CDR2 ANQGSEA. The CDR3 length is 15 residues. The CDR3 nucleotides are TGCAGCGTTGAGGGCCCGGGACAGGGGCCCTACGAGCAGTACTTC. This sequence encodes CSVEGPGQGPYEQYF.

The gene calls are TRBV10-2 and TRBJ2-3; D remains ambiguous. Looked up from germline, CDR1 is WSHSY and CDR2 is SAAADI. The CDR3 consists of 16 residues. V shed 4 bases and J shed 0 bases, with 14 bases lying between them. The CDR3 nucleotides read TGCGCCAGCAGTGGCGGTCCGGGCCGTAGCACAGATACGCAGTATTTT. This encodes CASSGGPGRSTDTQYF.

The chain is built from TRBV4-1 and TRBJ1-1; D gene uncertain. V lost 1 base and J lost 3, with 12 bases in between. The germline V gene encodes CDR1 MGHRA and CDR2 YSYEKL. The CDR3 sequence is 15 residues long. CDR3 region: CASSQGSEGDTEAFF. The DNA for the CDR3 is TGCGCCAGCAGCCAAGGATCAGAAGGCGACACTGAAGCTTTCTTT.

This rearrangement joins TRBV7-8 to TRBJ2-3; perhaps TRBD2 as D (5 bases). Germline CDR1 and CDR2: SGHVS and FQNEAQ. The V gene lost 5 bases and the J gene lost 1 base, with 19 bases spanning the gap. CDR3 length: 17 residues. DNA of the CDR3: TGTGCCAGCAGCCTAGTTGGAGGTAGATTTCGCACAGATACGCAGTATTTT. It is translated as CASSLVGGRFRTDTQYF. The variable domain in full, completed from reference TRBV7-8 and TRBJ2-3, reads GAGVSQSPRYKVAKRGQDVALRCDPISGHVSLFWYQQALGQGPEFLTYFQNEAQLDKSGLPSDRFFAERPEGSVSTLKIQRTQQEDSAVYLCASSLVGGRFRTDTQYFGPGTRLTVL.

This clonotype was seen once. The V and J genes are TRBV20-1 and TRBJ2-3, with D possibly matching TRBD1 (6 bases). The germline CDR1 and CDR2 sequences are DFQATT and SNEGSKA (reference sequence). This CDR3 comprises 15 residues. Trimming removed 3 bases at V and 4 bases at J, with 17 bases between. The CDR3 here is CSARLGGWRADTQYF. The CDR3 DNA reads as TGCAGTGCTAGGCTAGGGGGATGGCGCGCAGATACGCAGTATTTT.

This clonotype was seen many times. The J gene is TRBJ2-7, the V gene TRBV6-6; D not resolved. This CDR3 spans 11 amino acids. V shed 2 bases and J shed 5 bases, with 4 bases lying between them. Germline V CDR1 and CDR2: MNHNY, SVGAGI (reference sequence). The CDR3 sequence: CASSYGDEQYF. The CDR3, as DNA: TGTGCCAGCAGTTACGGGGACGAGCAGTACTTC.

This clonotype was observed once. The chain has TRBV19 and TRBJ1-1; D is perhaps TRBD1 (5 bases). The CDR3 contains 17 residues. The V gene's germline CDR1 is LNHDA and CDR2 SQIVND (reference sequence). The germline V and J ends were trimmed by 5 bases and 4 bases, with 23 bases remaining between them. The CDR3 DNA reads as TGTGCCAGTAGTCCCACTGGACATCTTGATCGGGGCACTGAAGCTTTCTTT. Protein sequence: CASSPTGHLDRGTEAFF.

The chain links TRBV12-3 or TRBV12-4 to TRBJ1-2, with D tentatively TRBD1 (5 bases). V dropped 5 bases and J dropped 6 bases, with 13 bases sitting between them. The CDR3 has 13 amino acids. In DNA, the CDR3 is TGTGCCAGCAGTGCCCACGTGGGGGATGGCTACACCTTC. Its translation is CASSAHVGDGYTF.

In its sample, this clonotype was seen a few times. The rearrangement uses TRBV5-1 and TRBJ2-1; 15 positions agree with TRBD2. In germline, CDR1 is SGHRS, CDR2 YFSETQ. The V segment lost 5 bases and the J segment 8 bases; nucleotides outside the gene matches: 8. CDR3 size: 16 residues. DNA for the CDR3: TGCGCCAGCAGGGCCGGGACTAGCGGGAGGATCGATGAGCAGTTCTTC. Amino acids: CASRAGTSGRIDEQFF.

V gene TRBV9 combines with J gene TRBJ2-7; D uncertain. This CDR3 is built from 12 residues. CDR1 is SGDLS, CDR2 YYNGEE, per germline. The V and J ends lost 0 bases and 5 bases respectively, with 6 bases between them. The DNA of the CDR3 is TGTGCCAGCAGCGTAGGAACCCACGAGCAGTACTTC. As protein: CASSVGTHEQYF.

The V call is TRBV27, the J call TRBJ2-1; D gene ambiguous. CDR3 length: 13 amino acids. V lost 0 bases and J 9 bases, leaving 9 bases between the germline ends. Germline V gene sequence: CDR1 MNHEY, CDR2 SMNVEV (reference sequence). The CDR3 DNA sequence: TGTGCCAGCAGTTTATCCCCCTACGGTGAGCAGTTCTTC. Protein product: CASSLSPYGEQFF.

The rearrangement joins TRBV20-1 to TRBJ1-1, with D perhaps matching TRBD1 (6 bases). The CDR3 covers 15 residues. Germline V gives CDR1 DFQATT, CDR2 SNEGSKA (reference sequence). Between the trimmed V and J ends, which lost 6 bases and 3 bases, there was a span of 20 bases. The CDR3 is CSADVPYRVDTEAFF. DNA of the CDR3: TGCAGTGCCGACGTCCCATACAGGGTGGACACTGAAGCTTTCTTT.

The V and J genes are TRBV4-1 and TRBJ2-7; D ambiguous. The J call may be in error: the DNA end matches TRBJ2-5 better. This CDR3 is built from 13 residues. From germline, CDR1 is MGHRA and CDR2 YSYEKL. In DNA form, the CDR3 reads TGCGCCAGCAGCCAACTACAGAGGGAGACCCAGTACTTC. It translates to CASSQLQRETQYF.

The rearrangement links TRBV27 to TRBJ2-1, with a weak D call TRBD2 (6 bases). Germline values: CDR1 MNHEY, CDR2 SMNVEV (reference sequence). The CDR3 has 12 amino acids. V dropped 3 bases and J dropped 12 bases, with 12 bases sitting between them. CDR3 sequence (DNA): TGTGCCAGCAGTTTTGGCCCGGAGGGGCAGTTCTTC. Its protein is CASSFGPEGQFF.